What follows are 12 T cell receptor beta chains derived from one specimen sequenced in a study of blood T cell repertoires in COVID-19. The assay was immunoSEQ multiplex PCR, and TCRdb's table has in-frame clones only and misses some. This sample yields a few hundred thousand clones, of which about 88% are seen a single time; roughly a tenth belongs to the top ten. The sequenced material came from peripheral blood. The receptors come from a woman in her forties or fifties with COVID-19, enrolled during active disease.

The chain uses TRBV18 and TRBJ2-7; possible D gene TRBD2, 6 bases. The germline V and J ends were trimmed by 2 bases and 4 bases, with 12 bases remaining between them. Germline assignment: CDR1 KGHSH and CDR2 LQKENI. The CDR3 covers 14 residues. CDR3 DNA: TGTGCCAGCTCACCAGAAGCCGCGGGGTACGAGCAGTACTTC. Protein product: CASSPEAAGYEQYF.

V usage is TRBV5-4 and J usage is TRBJ2-5, with 7 bases identical to TRBD2. The CDR3 contains 14 residues. CDR1 and CDR2 (germline): SGHNT, YYREEE (reference sequence). J was trimmed by 1 base and V by 5 bases; bases with no gene match: 5. CDR3 DNA sequence: TGTGCCAGCAGTGAAAGCGGGGTCCAAGAGACCCAGTACTTC. Protein: CASSESGVQETQYF.

CDR3 residues: CATSVETVNTEAFF. The DNA for the CDR3 is TGTGCCACCAGCGTAGAGACAGTTAACACTGAAGCTTTCTTT. This chain links TRBV15 with TRBJ1-1; maybe TRBD1 (5 bases). Between the trimmed V and J ends, which lost 5 bases and 2 bases, there was a span of 12 bases. Germline CDR1 is LNHNV and CDR2 is YYDKDF (reference sequence). This CDR3 region has 14 residues. Using reference TRBV15 and TRBJ1-1 for the parts outside the CDR3, the full variable domain is DAMVIQNPRYQVTQFGKPVTLSCSQTLNHNVMYWYQQKSSQAPKLLFHYYDKDFNNEADTPDNFQSRRPNTSFCFLDIRSPGLGDTAMYLCATSVETVNTEAFFGQGTRLTVV.

The rearrangement uses TRBV6-7 and TRBJ2-7; D is unresolved. TRBV6-7 is given ORF status, its function remaining uncertain. The CDR3 runs to 13 residues. V lost 2 bases, J lost 1 base, and 6 bases lay in between. The CDR3, as DNA: TGTGCCAGCAGTTACGTTTCTTCCTACGAGCAGTACGTC. It encodes CASSYVSSYEQYV.

The chain carries TRBV12-3 or TRBV12-4 and TRBJ1-1; 7 bases match TRBD1. Losses at the gene ends were 4 bases for V and 5 bases for J; bases not matched to a gene: 4. The CDR3 covers 13 residues. The CDR3 DNA reads TGTGCCAGCAGTTACAGGGGATGGACTGAAGCTTTCTTT. This sequence encodes CASSYRGWTEAFF.

The chain is built from TRBV2 and TRBJ1-2; D is possibly TRBD1 (6 bases). V was trimmed by 5 bases and J by 6 bases, leaving 16 bases between them. This CDR3 spans 14 amino acids. Per the germline V gene, CDR1 is SNHLY and CDR2 is FYNNEI. The CDR3 DNA follows: TGTGCCAGCAGTCACAAACAGGGTGGCGATGGCTACACCTTC. The encoded protein is CASSHKQGGDGYTF.

This clone was seen repeatedly, ten times or more. The rearrangement links TRBV6-4 to TRBJ1-5; maybe TRBD1 (6 bases). The CDR3 totals 13 residues. The germline V gene encodes CDR1 MRHNA and CDR2 SNTAGT. Trimming shortened V by 5 bases and J by 4 bases, and 9 bases separated the two germline ends. This CDR3 is CASSLDRNQPQHF. The CDR3 bases are TGTGCCAGCAGTTTGGACAGAAATCAGCCCCAGCATTTT.

The chain couples TRBV6-5 to TRBJ1-1; D is possibly TRBD1 (6 bases). The CDR3 has 14 residues. Trimming took 0 bases from V and 4 from J, leaving 9 bases between them. Germline CDR1 MNHEY, CDR2 SVGAGI. This chain's CDR3 is CASSYSARGTEAFF. The CDR3, as DNA: TGTGCCAGCAGTTACTCGGCCAGGGGCACTGAAGCTTTCTTT.

V and J are TRBV7-8 and TRBJ2-2; TRBD2 matches 13 bases. This CDR3 spans 19 amino acids. Germline V gene sequence: CDR1 SGHVS, CDR2 FQNEAQ. V dropped 3 bases and J dropped 1; count of bases not matched to a gene: 8. The CDR3 DNA follows: TGTGCCAGCAGCTTGGCCGGGACTAGCGGGGTCGTGAACACCGGGGAGCTGTTTTTT. Protein: CASSLAGTSGVVNTGELFF.

The J gene is TRBJ1-6, the V gene TRBV5-8, with 9 positions matching TRBD1. This CDR3 has 15 residues. CDR1 and CDR2 (germline): SGHTS, YDEGEE. The junction had 7 bases not matched to a gene; V was cut back by 2 bases and J by 10 bases. For the CDR3, the DNA is TGTGCCAGCAGCTTTCGGACAGGGGAAGTCTCACCCCTCCACTTT. The encoded protein is CASSFRTGEVSPLHF.

This clone was picked up one time. This chain links TRBV7-9 with TRBJ2-7; perhaps TRBD1 as D (5 bases). CDR1 is SEHNR, CDR2 FQNEAQ, per germline (reference sequence). Trimming pared 1 base from V and 0 bases from J, leaving 7 bases between. CDR3 length equals 14 residues. CDR3: CASSLEGNSYEQYF. CDR3 bases: TGTGCCAGCAGCTTAGAGGGGAACTCCTACGAGCAGTACTTC.

The CDR3 DNA follows: TGTGCCAGCAGTTTGGGCACGACAGGGTACCAAGAGACCCAGTACTTC. This codes for CASSLGTTGYQETQYF. The chain carries TRBV6-2 or TRBV6-3 and TRBJ2-5; TRBD1 agrees at 7 bases. CDR3 size: 16 residues. Per germline, CDR1 MNHEY and CDR2 SVGEGT. V shed 4 bases and J 0 bases; nucleotides not matched to a gene: 8.